These T cell receptor beta chains were read from a single sample in a study of T-cell reconstitution after alpha-beta-depleted transplantation in children. A single record per CDR3 protein comes from TCRdb applying MiXCR to the PCR reads. The data contain around 420,000 distinct CDR3 sequences, 15% to 20% of them seen just once; the ten biggest clones take up 25% to 30%. This specimen was PBMCs, mostly from graft donor cells, taken 360 days after TCRalphabeta/CD19-depleted stem cell transplant. These receptors originate from a boy less than two years old who had a stem cell transplant for Wiskott-Aldrich syndrome, so the T cells may come from the graft donor. The CDR3 runs from the conserved cysteine through the conserved F or W. D genes are given only for firm matches. Where a row states a size, it is once, few, many or the class of an expanded clone; other rows omit it.

size | J | V | D | CDR3 | DNA
NA | TRBJ1-5 | TRBV7-9 | NA | CASSSIEQPQHF | TGTGCCAGCAGCTCTATTGAACAGCCCCAGCATTTT
NA | TRBJ2-5 | TRBV7-2 | NA | CASSFIPQGRETQYF | TGTGCCAGCAGCTTCATTCCCCAGGGGAGGGAGACCCAGTACTTC
NA | TRBJ2-3 | TRBV12-3/TRBV12-4 | NA | CASSFMGAPHTQYF | TGTGCCAGCAGTTTCATGGGTGCCCCTCATACGCAGTATTTT
NA | TRBJ2-7 | TRBV27 | TRBD1 | CASSPRQGISYEQYF | TGTGCCAGCAGCCCCCGACAGGGAATCTCCTACGAGCAGTACTTC
few | TRBJ2-7 | TRBV28 | TRBD2 | CASSLAGGPTYEQYF | TGTGCCAGCAGCTTAGCGGGAGGGCCGACGTACGAGCAGTACTTC
NA | TRBJ2-3 | TRBV4-2 | NA | CASSPRLARDTQYF | TGTGCCAGCAGCCCTAGACTTGCAAGAGATACGCAGTATTTT
many | TRBJ2-1 | TRBV10-3 | TRBD2 | CAIRAGGYNEQFF | TGTGCCATCAGGGCGGGAGGGTACAATGAGCAGTTCTTC
few | TRBJ2-7 | TRBV5-1 | TRBD2 | CASSLTTSGSYEQYF | TGCGCCAGCAGCTTGACTACTAGCGGATCCTACGAGCAGTACTTC
NA | TRBJ2-5 | TRBV2 | TRBD2 | CASSGLESWTQYF | TGTGCCAGCAGCGGACTAGAATCTTGGACCCAGTACTTC
NA | TRBJ2-7 | TRBV29-1 | TRBD1 | CSAQGAYEQYF | TGCAGCGCGCAGGGGGCCTACGAGCAGTACTTC
NA | TRBJ2-7 | TRBV7-9 | TRBD1 | CASSSGQGALSYEQYF | TGTGCCAGCAGCTCTGGGCAGGGGGCGTTATCCTACGAGCAGTACTTC
many | TRBJ2-2 | TRBV11-2 | NA | CASSFRQLWAGELFF | TGTGCCAGCAGCTTCAGGCAACTCTGGGCCGGGGAGCTGTTTTTT
few | TRBJ2-7 | TRBV20-1 | TRBD2 | CSAGLVSYEQYF | TGCAGTGCTGGACTAGTATCCTACGAGCAGTACTTC
NA | TRBJ2-3 | TRBV28 | NA | CAARLADTQYF | TGTGCTGCCCGGCTGGCAGATACGCAGTATTTT
once | TRBJ2-1 | TRBV5-1 | TRBD2 | CASSLVDGLVSNEQFF | TGCGCCAGCAGCTTGGTTGACGGACTAGTTAGCAATGAGCAGTTCTTC
few | TRBJ2-2 | TRBV27 | TRBD1 | CASSSYRTGRIGELFF | TGTGCCAGCAGTTCATACCGGACAGGACGAATCGGGGAGCTGTTTTTT
few | TRBJ2-7 | TRBV24-1 | NA | CATSDPRGRLLSYEQYF | TGTGCCACCAGTGACCCTCGGGGCAGGTTACTTTCCTACGAGCAGTACTTC
few | TRBJ1-6 | TRBV7-8 | TRBD1 | CASSGDRGVLNSPLHF | TGTGCCAGCAGCGGCGACAGGGGGGTGTTAAATTCACCCCTCCACTTT
NA | TRBJ1-5 | TRBV18 | NA | CASSPQGQGYQPQHF | TGTGCCAGCTCACCACAAGGGCAGGGGTATCAGCCCCAGCATTTT
few | TRBJ2-1 | TRBV21-1 | NA | CVSSKVVSRDNFLLSYNEQFF | TGTGTCAGCAGCAAAGTGGTGTCACGTGACAACTTCTTGCTCTCCTACAATGAGCAGTTCTTC
NA | TRBJ2-7 | TRBV5-1 | NA | CASSLASRARRYEQYF | TGCGCCAGCAGCTTGGCGTCAAGGGCTAGACGCTACGAGCAGTACTTC
NA | TRBJ2-3 | TRBV18 | TRBD2 | CASSPLVRGGTDTQYF | TGTGCCAGCTCACCACTTGTTCGGGGGGGCACAGATACGCAGTATTTT
many | TRBJ1-2 | TRBV20-1 | NA | CSASWQGPNYGYTF | TGCAGTGCTAGTTGGCAGGGCCCTAACTATGGCTACACCTTC
once | TRBJ2-5 | TRBV27 | TRBD2 | CASRGGRGLAGRETQYF | TGTGCCAGCAGGGGAGGTAGGGGACTAGCGGGAAGAGAGACCCAGTACTTC
NA | TRBJ1-1 | TRBV28 | NA | CASSLAGSHGDTEAFF | TGTGCCAGCAGCCTAGCGGGATCCCACGGGGACACTGAAGCTTTCTTT
NA | TRBJ2-7 | TRBV7-9 | NA | CASSLSQDEQYF | TGTGCCAGCAGCTTATCTCAGGACGAGCAGTACTTC
few | TRBJ2-7 | TRBV18 | TRBD2 | CASSRAPGLLYTYEQYF | TGTGCCAGCTCAAGAGCTCCGGGACTACTTTACACCTACGAGCAGTACTTC
NA | TRBJ2-1 | TRBV20-1 | TRBD2 | CSARGLAGLHEQFF | TGCAGTGCTAGAGGACTAGCGGGACTGCATGAGCAGTTCTTC
NA | TRBJ1-5 | TRBV19 | NA | CASRSRGGWQAASNQPQHF | TGTGCCAGTAGATCCCGGGGCGGGTGGCAAGCAGCAAGCAATCAGCCCCAGCATTTT
NA | TRBJ2-7 | TRBV20-1 | TRBD1 | CGRRDRNPRRNYEQYF | TGCGGACGCCGGGACAGAAACCCCAGGCGGAACTACGAGCAGTACTTC
NA | TRBJ1-6 | TRBV24-1 | NA | CATSDSTPRGPLHF | TGTGCCACCAGTGATTCCACGCCTAGGGGACCCCTCCACTTT
many | TRBJ2-5 | TRBV6-5 | TRBD2 | CASSLRRTSEGETQYF | TGTGCCAGCAGCCTCAGAAGGACTAGCGAAGGGGAGACCCAGTACTTC
NA | TRBJ2-7 | TRBV12-3/TRBV12-4 | TRBD1 | CASSPGTGGGEQYF | TGTGCCAGCAGTCCCGGGACAGGGGGAGGCGAGCAGTACTTC
few | TRBJ2-5 | TRBV20-1 | NA | CSASQPPPGGRQETQYF | TGCAGTGCTAGCCAACCACCCCCTGGTGGGAGGCAAGAGACCCAGTACTTC
few | TRBJ2-7 | TRBV3-1 | NA | CASSQDIATSYEQYF | TGTGCCAGCAGCCAAGACATAGCAACCTCCTACGAGCAGTACTTC
few | TRBJ2-1 | TRBV5-1 | NA | CASSLKSELVGWAYNEQFF | TGCGCCAGCAGCTTGAAGTCGGAGTTGGTGGGGTGGGCCTACAATGAGCAGTTCTTC
few | TRBJ2-7 | TRBV4-2 | NA | CASSRGFSSYEQYF | TGTGCCAGCAGCCGGGGATTTAGCTCCTACGAGCAGTACTTC
NA | TRBJ2-5 | TRBV29-1 | NA | CSVEDGGHRGASQGRRETQYF | TGCAGCGTTGAAGATGGGGGCCACCGGGGGGCCAGCCAAGGGCGGAGGGAGACCCAGTACTTC
many | TRBJ1-2 | TRBV12-3/TRBV12-4 | NA | CASTPVGTPLKCTF | TGTGCCAGCACCCCTGTCGGGACACCACTAAAGTGCACCTTC
NA | TRBJ1-5 | TRBV4-3 | NA | CASSQDRTSVDTQHF | TGCGCCAGCAGCCAAGATCGAACTAGCGTTGATACGCAGCATTTT
NA | TRBJ2-7 | TRBV12-3/TRBV12-4 | TRBD2 | CASSLLSSGLYEQYF | TGTGCCAGCAGTTTATTATCTAGCGGACTTTACGAGCAGTACTTC
NA | TRBJ2-3 | TRBV5-1 | NA | CASSLGTPVDTQYF | TGCGCCAGCAGCTTGGGGACCCCTGTGGATACGCAGTATTTT
NA | TRBJ2-1 | TRBV24-1 | TRBD1 | CATGTGGATGVGEQFF | TGTGCCACCGGGACAGGGGGCGCGACGGGAGTTGGTGAGCAGTTCTTC
NA | TRBJ2-1 | TRBV12-3/TRBV12-4 | NA | CASTIHYNEQFF | TGTGCCAGCACAATTCACTACAATGAGCAGTTCTTC
few | TRBJ2-2 | TRBV24-1 | TRBD1 | CATSDPGQPESTGELFF | TGTGCCACCAGTGACCCGGGACAGCCTGAGTCCACCGGGGAGCTGTTTTTT
few | TRBJ2-3 | TRBV25-1 | NA | CASKQAGAITDTQYF | TGTGCCAGCAAACAGGCAGGGGCCATCACAGATACGCAGTATTTT
NA | TRBJ2-7 | TRBV28 | NA | CASSSYRGGDYGEQYF | TGTGCCAGCAGTTCATACAGGGGAGGGGACTACGGCGAGCAGTACTTC
NA | TRBJ2-7 | TRBV3-1 | NA | CASLGTRGRSSYEQYF | TGTGCCAGCCTCGGCACACGGGGGAGGAGCTCCTACGAGCAGTACTTC
NA | TRBJ2-5 | TRBV20-1 | NA | CSAREGPETQYF | TGCAGTGCTAGGGAGGGTCCAGAGACCCAGTACTTC
NA | TRBJ1-6 | TRBV6-5 | NA | CASSYLIFSPLHF | TGTGCCAGCAGTTACCTGATATTTTCACCCCTCCACTTT